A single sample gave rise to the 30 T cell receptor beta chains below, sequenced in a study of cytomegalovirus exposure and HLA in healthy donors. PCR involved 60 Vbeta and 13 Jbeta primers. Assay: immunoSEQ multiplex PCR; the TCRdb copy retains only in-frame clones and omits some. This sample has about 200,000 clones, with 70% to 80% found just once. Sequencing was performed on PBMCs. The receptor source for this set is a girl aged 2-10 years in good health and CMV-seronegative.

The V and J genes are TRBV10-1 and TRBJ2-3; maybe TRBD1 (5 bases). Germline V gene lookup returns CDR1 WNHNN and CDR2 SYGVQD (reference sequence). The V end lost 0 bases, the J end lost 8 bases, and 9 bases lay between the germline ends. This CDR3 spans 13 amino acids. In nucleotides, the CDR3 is TGCGCCAGCAGTGAGTCGACAGAAGGTACGCAGTATTTT. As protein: CASSESTEGTQYF.

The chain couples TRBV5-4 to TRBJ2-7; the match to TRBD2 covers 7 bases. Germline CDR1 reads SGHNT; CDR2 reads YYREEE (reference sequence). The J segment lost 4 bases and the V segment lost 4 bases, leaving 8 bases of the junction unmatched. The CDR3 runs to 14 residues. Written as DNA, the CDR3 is TGTGCCAGCAGCGGAAGCGGGAATAGGTACGAGCAGTACTTC. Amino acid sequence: CASSGSGNRYEQYF.

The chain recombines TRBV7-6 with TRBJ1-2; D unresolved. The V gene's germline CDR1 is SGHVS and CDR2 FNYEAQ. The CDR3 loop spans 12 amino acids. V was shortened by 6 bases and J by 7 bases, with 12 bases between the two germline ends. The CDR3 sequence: CASRGNAGGYTF. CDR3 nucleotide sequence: TGTGCCAGCAGGGGGAATGCGGGTGGCTACACCTTC.

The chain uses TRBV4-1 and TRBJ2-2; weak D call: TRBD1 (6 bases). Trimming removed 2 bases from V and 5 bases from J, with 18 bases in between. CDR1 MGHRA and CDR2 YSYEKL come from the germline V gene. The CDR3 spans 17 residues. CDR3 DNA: TGCGCCAGCAGCCAAAGGGACACGGGTCGTCTTACCGGGGAGCTGTTTTTT. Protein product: CASSQRDTGRLTGELFF.

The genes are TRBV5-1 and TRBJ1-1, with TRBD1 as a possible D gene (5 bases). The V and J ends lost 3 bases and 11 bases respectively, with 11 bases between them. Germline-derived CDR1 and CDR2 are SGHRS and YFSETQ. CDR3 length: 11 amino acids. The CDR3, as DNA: TGCGCCAGCAGCTCGGACACGCGGGCTTTCTTT. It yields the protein CASSSDTRAFF.

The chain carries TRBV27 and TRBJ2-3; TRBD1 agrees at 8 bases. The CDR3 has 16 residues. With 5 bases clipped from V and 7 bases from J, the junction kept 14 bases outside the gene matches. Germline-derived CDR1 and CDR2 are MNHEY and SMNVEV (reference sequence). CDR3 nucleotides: TGTGCCAGCAGTCCGGACAGGGCGAGAGAGCTTTATACGCAGTATTTT. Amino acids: CASSPDRARELYTQYF.

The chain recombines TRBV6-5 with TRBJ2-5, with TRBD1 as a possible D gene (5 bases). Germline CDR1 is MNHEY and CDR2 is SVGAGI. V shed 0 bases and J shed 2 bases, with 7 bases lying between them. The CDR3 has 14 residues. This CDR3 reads CASSYSAGQETQYF. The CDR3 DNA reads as TGTGCCAGCAGTTACTCGGCAGGGCAAGAGACCCAGTACTTC.

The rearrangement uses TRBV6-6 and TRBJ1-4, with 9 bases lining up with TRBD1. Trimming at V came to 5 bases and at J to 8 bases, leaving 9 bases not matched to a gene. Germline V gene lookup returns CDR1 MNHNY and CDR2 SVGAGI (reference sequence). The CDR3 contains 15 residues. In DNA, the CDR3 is TGTGCCAGCAGTGGGACTACAGGGGGCGAGGAAAAACTGTTTTTT. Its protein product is CASSGTTGGEEKLFF.

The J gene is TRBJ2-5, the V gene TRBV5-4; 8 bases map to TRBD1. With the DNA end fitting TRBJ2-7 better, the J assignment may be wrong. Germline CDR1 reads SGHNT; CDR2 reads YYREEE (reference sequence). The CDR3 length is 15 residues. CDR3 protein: CASSPRDRPSYEQYF. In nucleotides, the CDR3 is TGTGCCAGCAGCCCCCGGGACAGGCCCTCCTACGAGCAGTACTTC.

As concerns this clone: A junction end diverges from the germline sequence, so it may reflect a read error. CDR3: CSSSFDSRFEDF. DNA of the CDR3: TGTTCCAGCAGCTTCGACAGCCGGTTTGAGGATTTT. The chain has TRBV7-9 and TRBJ1-3; TRBD1 might be the D (5 bases). Germline V gene data show CDR1 as SEHNR and CDR2 as FQNEAQ (reference sequence). The CDR3 contains 12 residues.

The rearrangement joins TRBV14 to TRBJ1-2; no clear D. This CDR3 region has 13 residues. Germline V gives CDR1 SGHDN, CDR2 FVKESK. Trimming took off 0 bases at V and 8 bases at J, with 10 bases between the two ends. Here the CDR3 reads CASSQEGSWGYTF. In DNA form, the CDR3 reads TGTGCCAGCAGCCAAGAGGGCTCGTGGGGCTACACCTTC.

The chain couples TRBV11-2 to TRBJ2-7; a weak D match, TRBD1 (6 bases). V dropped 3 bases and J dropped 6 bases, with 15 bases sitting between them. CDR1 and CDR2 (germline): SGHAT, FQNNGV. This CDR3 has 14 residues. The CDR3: CASSFYRDGSEQYF. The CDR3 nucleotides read TGTGCCAGCAGCTTCTACAGGGATGGGTCCGAGCAGTACTTC.

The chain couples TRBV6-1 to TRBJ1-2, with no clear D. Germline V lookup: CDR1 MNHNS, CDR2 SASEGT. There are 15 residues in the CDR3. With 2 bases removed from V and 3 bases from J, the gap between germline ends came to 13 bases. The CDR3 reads CASSETPNPDYGYTF. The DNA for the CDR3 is TGTGCCAGCAGTGAAACCCCTAATCCTGACTATGGCTACACCTTC.

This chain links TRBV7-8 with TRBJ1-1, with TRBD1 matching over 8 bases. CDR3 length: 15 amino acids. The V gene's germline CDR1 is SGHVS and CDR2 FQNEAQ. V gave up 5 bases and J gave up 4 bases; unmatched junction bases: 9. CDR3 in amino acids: CASSPAGGAITEAFF. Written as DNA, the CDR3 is TGTGCCAGCAGCCCGGCAGGGGGCGCGATCACTGAAGCTTTCTTT.

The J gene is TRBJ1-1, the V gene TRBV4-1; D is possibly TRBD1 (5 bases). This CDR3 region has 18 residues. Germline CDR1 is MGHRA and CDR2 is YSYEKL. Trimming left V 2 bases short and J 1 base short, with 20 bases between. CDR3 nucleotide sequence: TGCGCCAGCAGCCAACTCCGGACAATGAGAAAGACGAACACTGAAGCTTTCTTT. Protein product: CASSQLRTMRKTNTEAFF.

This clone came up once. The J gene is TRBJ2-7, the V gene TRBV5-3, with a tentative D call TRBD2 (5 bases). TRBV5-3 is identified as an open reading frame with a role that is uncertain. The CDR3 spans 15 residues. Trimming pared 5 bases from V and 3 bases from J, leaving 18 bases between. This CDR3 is CARRDTRLAVYEQYF. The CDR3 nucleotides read TGTGCCAGAAGGGATACTAGATTAGCCGTCTACGAGCAGTACTTC.

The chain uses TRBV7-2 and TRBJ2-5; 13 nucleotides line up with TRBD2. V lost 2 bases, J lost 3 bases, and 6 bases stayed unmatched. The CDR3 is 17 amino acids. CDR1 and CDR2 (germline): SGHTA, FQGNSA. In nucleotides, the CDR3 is TGTGCCAGCAGCTTATTTTCCGGACTAGCGGGGGAAGAGACCCAGTACTTC. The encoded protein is CASSLFSGLAGEETQYF.

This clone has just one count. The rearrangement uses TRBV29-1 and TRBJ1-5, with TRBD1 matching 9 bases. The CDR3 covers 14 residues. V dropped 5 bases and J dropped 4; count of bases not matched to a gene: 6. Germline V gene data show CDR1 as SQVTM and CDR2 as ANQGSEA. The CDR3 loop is CSVSTGTGNQPQHF. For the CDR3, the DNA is TGCAGCGTTTCTACCGGGACAGGGAATCAGCCCCAGCATTTT.

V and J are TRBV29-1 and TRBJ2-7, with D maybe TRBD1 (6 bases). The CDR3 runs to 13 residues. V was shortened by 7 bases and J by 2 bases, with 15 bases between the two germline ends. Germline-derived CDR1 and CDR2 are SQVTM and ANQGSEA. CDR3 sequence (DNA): TGCAGCGCTCGACAGGAATCTCCCTACGAGCAGTACTTC. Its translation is CSARQESPYEQYF.

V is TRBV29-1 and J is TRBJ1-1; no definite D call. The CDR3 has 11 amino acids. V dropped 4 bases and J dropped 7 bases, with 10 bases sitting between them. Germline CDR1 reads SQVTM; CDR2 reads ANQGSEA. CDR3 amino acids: CSVAPLIEAFF. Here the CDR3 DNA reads TGCAGCGTTGCCCCCCTAATTGAAGCTTTCTTT.

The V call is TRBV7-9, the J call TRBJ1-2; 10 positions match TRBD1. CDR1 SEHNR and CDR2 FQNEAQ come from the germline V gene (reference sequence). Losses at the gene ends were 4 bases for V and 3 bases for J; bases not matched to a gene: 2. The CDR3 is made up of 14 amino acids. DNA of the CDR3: TGTGCCAGCAGCTGGACAGGGGGGGACTATGGCTACACCTTC. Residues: CASSWTGGDYGYTF.

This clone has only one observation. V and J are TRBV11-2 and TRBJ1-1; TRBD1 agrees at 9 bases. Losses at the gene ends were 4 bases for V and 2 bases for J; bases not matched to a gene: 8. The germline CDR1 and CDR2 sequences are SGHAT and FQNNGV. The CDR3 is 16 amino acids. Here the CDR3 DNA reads TGTGCCAGCAGCTCACAGGGGGCATATGGAAACACTGAAGCTTTCTTT. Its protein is CASSSQGAYGNTEAFF.

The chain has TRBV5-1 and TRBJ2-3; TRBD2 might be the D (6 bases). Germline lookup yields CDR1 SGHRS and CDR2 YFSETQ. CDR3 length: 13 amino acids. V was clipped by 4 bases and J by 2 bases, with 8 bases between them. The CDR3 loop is CASSTDYTDTQYF. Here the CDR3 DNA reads TGCGCCAGCAGCACGGACTACACAGATACGCAGTATTTT.

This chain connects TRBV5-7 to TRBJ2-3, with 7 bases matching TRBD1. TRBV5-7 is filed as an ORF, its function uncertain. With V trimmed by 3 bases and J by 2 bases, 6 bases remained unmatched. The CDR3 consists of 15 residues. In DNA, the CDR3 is TGTGCCAGCAGCTCGGGACAGTCTATCACAGATACGCAGTATTTT. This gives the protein CASSSGQSITDTQYF.

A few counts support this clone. The CDR3 nucleotides are TGTGCCAGCAGCTCCCCTGGCGGGGGGCGCCACGAGCAGTACTTC. Its translation: CASSSPGGGRHEQYF. The rearrangement links TRBV7-9 to TRBJ2-7; TRBD2 matches 8 bases. Germline CDR1 SEHNR, CDR2 FQNEAQ (reference sequence). CDR3 length: 15 amino acids. V lost 4 bases to trimming and J lost 5 bases; unmatched junction nucleotides: 10.

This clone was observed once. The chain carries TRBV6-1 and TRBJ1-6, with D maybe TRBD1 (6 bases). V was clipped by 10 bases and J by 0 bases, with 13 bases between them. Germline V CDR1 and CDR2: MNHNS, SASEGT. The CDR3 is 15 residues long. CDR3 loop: CAILGGGSYNSPLHF. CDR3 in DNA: TGTGCCATCCTAGGGGGGGGCTCCTATAATTCACCCCTCCACTTT.

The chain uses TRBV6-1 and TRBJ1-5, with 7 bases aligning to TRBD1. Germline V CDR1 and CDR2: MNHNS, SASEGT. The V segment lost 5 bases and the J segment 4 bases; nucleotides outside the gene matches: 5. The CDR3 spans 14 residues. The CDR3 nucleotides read TGTGCCAGCAGTTTGGGGACAGCAAATCAGCCCCAGCATTTT. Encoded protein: CASSLGTANQPQHF.

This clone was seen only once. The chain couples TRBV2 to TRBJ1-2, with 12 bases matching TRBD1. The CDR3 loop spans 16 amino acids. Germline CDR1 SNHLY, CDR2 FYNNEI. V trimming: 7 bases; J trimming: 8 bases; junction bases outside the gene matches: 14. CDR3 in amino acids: CASKGVMGQGARGYTF. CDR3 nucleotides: TGTGCCAGCAAAGGGGTAATGGGACAGGGGGCGCGAGGCTACACCTTC.

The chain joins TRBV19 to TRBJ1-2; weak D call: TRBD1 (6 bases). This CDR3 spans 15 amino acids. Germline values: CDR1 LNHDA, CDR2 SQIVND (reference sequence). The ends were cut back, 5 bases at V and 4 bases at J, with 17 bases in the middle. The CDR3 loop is CASSVGGTTSYGYTF. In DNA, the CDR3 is TGTGCCAGTAGTGTTGGGGGCACTACGAGCTATGGCTACACCTTC.

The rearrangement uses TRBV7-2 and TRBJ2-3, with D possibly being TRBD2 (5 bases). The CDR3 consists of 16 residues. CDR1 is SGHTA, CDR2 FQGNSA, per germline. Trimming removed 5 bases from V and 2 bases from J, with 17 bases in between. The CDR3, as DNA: TGTGCCAGCAGCCCGGTCGTGAGAGGGTACACAGATACGCAGTATTTT. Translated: CASSPVVRGYTDTQYF. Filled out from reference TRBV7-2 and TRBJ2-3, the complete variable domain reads GAGVSQSPSNKVTEKGKDVELRCDPISGHTALYWYRQSLGQGLEFLIYFQGNSAPDKSGLPSDRFSAERTGGSVSTLTIQRTQQEDSAVYLCASSPVVRGYTDTQYFGPGTRLTVL.